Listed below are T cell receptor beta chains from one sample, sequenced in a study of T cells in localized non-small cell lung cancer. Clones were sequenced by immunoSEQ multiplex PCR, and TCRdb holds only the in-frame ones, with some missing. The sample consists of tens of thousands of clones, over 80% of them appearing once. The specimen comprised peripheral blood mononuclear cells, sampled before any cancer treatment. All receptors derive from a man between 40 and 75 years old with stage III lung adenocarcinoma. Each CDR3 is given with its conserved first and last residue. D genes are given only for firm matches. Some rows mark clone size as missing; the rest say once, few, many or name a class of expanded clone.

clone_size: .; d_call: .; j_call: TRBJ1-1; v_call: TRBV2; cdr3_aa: CASTVYYTEAFF; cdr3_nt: TGTGCCAGCACCGTTTACTACACTGAAGCTTTCTTT
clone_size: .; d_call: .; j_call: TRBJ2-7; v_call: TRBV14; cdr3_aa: CASSQYPGPASQYEQYF; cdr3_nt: TGTGCCAGCAGCCAATACCCCGGACCAGCCAGTCAATACGAGCAGTACTTC
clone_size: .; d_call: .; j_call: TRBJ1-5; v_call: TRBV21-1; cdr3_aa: CASPYGECYSNQPQHF; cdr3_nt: TGTGCCAGCCCCTACGGGGAATGCTATAGCAATCAGCCCCAGCATTTT
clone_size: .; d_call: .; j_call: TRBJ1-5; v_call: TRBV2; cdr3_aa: CASSESTAASNQPQHF; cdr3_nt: TGTGCCAGCAGTGAAAGCACGGCAGCTAGCAATCAGCCCCAGCATTTT
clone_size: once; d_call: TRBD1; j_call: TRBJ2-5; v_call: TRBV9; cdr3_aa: CASSVEGQGRETQYF; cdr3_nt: TGTGCCAGCAGCGTAGAGGGACAGGGGAGGGAGACCCAGTACTTC
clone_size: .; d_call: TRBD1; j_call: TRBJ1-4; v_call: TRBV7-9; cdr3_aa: CASSSTGEEKLFF; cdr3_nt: TGTGCCAGCAGCTCGACAGGGGAAGAAAAACTGTTTTTT
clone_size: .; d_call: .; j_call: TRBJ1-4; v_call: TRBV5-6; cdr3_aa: CASSLGTTNEKLFF; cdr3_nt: TGTGCCAGCAGCTTGGGGACAACTAATGAAAAACTGTTTTTT
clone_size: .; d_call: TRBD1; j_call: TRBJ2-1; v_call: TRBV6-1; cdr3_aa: CASILTGGYNEQFF; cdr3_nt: TGTGCCAGCATTTTAACAGGGGGCTACAATGAGCAGTTCTTC
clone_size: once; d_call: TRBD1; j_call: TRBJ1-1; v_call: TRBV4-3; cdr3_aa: CASSDSGTGGTEAFF; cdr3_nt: TGCGCCAGCAGCGATTCCGGGACAGGGGGTACTGAAGCTTTCTTT
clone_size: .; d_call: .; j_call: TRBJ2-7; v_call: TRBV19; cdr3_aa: CASSIGGGFYEQYF; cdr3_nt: TGTGCCAGTAGTATCGGAGGGGGTTTCTACGAGCAGTACTTC
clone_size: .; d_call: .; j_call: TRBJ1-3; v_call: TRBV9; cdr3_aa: CASSVDNENTIYF; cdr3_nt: TGTGCCAGCAGCGTAGACAATGAAAACACCATATATTTT
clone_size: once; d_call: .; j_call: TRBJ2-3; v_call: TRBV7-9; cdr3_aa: CASSLAGADTQYF; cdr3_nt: TGTGCCAGCAGCTTAGCAGGGGCTGATACGCAGTATTTT
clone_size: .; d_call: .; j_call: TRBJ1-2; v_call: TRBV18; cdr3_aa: CASSPSQGNYGYTF; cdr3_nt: TGTGCCAGCTCACCGTCGCAGGGGAACTATGGCTACACCTTC
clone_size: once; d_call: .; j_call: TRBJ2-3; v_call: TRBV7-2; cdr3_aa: CASSSTDTQYF; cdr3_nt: TGTGCCAGCAGCTCGACAGATACGCAGTATTTT
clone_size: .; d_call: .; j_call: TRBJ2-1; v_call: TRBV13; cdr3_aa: CASSLGATVNEQFF; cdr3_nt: TGTGCCAGCAGCTTAGGAGCTACCGTCAATGAGCAGTTCTTC
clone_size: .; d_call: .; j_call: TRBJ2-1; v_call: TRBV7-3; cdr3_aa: CASSKGGGWNEQFF; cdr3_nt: TGTGCCAGCAGCAAAGGGGGAGGCTGGAATGAGCAGTTCTTC
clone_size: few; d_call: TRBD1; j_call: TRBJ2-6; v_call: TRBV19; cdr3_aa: CASSEQGAPRALTF; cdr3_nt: TGTGCCAGTAGCGAACAGGGGGCCCCAAGGGCCCTGACTTTC
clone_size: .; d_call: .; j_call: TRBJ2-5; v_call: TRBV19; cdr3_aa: CASSIQNGETQYF; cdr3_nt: TGTGCCAGTAGTATCCAAAATGGGGAGACCCAGTACTTC
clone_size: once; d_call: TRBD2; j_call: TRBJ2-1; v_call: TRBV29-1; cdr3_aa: CSVVGSGGSNEQFF; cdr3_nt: TGCAGCGTTGTAGGCAGCGGGGGGTCCAATGAGCAGTTCTTC
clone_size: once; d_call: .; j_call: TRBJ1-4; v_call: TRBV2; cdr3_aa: CASSARGGEKLFF; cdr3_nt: TGTGCCAGCAGTGCAAGGGGAGGGGAAAAACTGTTTTTT
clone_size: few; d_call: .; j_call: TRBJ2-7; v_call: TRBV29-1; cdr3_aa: CSVTSGTVSYEQYF; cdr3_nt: TGCAGCGTGACTTCCGGGACTGTTTCCTACGAGCAGTACTTC
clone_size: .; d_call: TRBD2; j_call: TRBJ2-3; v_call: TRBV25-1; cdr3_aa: CASSPSLAGAGDTQYF; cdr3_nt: TGTGCCAGCAGTCCCTCCTTAGCGGGGGCTGGAGATACGCAGTATTTT
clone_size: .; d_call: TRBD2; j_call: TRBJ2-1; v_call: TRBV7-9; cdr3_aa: CASSSSGLYNEQFF; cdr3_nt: TGTGCCAGCAGCTCTAGCGGCCTCTACAATGAGCAGTTCTTC
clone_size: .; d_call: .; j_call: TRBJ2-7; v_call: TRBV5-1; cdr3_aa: CASSLGLRDEQYF; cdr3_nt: TGCGCCAGCAGCTTGGGCTTGCGGGATGAGCAGTACTTC
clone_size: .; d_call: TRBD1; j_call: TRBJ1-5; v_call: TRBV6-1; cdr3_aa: CASSWEDRVIQPQHF; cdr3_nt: TGTGCCAGCAGTTGGGAGGACAGGGTTATTCAGCCCCAGCATTTT
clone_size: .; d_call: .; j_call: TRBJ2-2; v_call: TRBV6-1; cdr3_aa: CASSGAYAIPGELFF; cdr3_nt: TGTGCCAGCAGTGGAGCGTATGCAATTCCCGGGGAGCTGTTTTTT
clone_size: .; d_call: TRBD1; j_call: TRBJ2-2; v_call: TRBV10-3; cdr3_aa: CAISPGGTGANTGELFF; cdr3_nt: TGTGCCATCAGTCCAGGCGGGACAGGGGCGAACACCGGGGAGCTGTTTTTT